The clone carrying this TCR beta chain was seen repeatedly, ten times or more. Its target is unknown. The data belong to a study of spatial heterogeneity in lung cancer. General study points: The number of expanded tumor alpha and beta chains correlated with mutation number.

This CDR3 contains 15 residues. Germline V gives CDR1 SGHTA, CDR2 FQGNSA. V lost 1 base to trimming and J lost 0 bases, with 9 bases between them. Time point reported: sample taken at primary tumor resection. The donors were 72 patients with non-small cell lung cancer that was early-stage and untreated. No cell sorting; template was whole RNA from tumor, lung tissue or PBMC. TCRdb fed the 5' RACE reads into MiXCR, producing one record per CDR3 protein. The repertoire holds 3,300 or so distinct CDR3 sequences, with around 8.5% as singletons. This chain uses TRBV7-2 with TRBJ2-5, with D unresolved. The sequencing here drew on lung tumor tissue, taken at surgery. This TCR derives from a male donor with early-stage non-small cell lung cancer. For the CDR3, the DNA is TGTGCCAGCAGCTTAGTAGGCAGCTACCAAGAGACCCAGTACTTC. Protein product: CASSLVGSYQETQYF.